The sequence of this T cell receptor (beta chain) was determined in a study of T cell changes during pregnancy in multiple sclerosis. Germline-derived CDR1 and CDR2 are LNHDA and SQIVND (reference sequence). V lost 2 bases to trimming and J lost 6 bases, with 5 bases between them. The CDR3 totals 13 residues. Measured with immunoSEQ multiplex PCR; TCRdb has only the in-frame clones, and not every one. The table has under 60,000 clones, 92% seen once; the top ten hold 0.64%. The chain has TRBV19 and TRBJ1-6; D perhaps matches TRBD1 (5 bases). The starting material was CD4+ T cells from peripheral blood mononuclear cells, obtained after pregnancy. The sequence derives from a female donor with multiple sclerosis, enrolled in a pregnancy study. CDR3 in amino acids: CASSIQGNSPLHF. CDR3 sequence (DNA): TGTGCCAGTAGTATACAGGGTAATTCACCCCTCCACTTT.